This passage covers 3 T cell receptor beta chains from one sample sequenced in a study of blood T cells in healthy people across ages (dated by TCRdb to between 2014 and 2017). The method behind the library was 5' RACE. The sample was run on an Illumina HiSeq 2500. A second PCR of roughly 7 to 11 cycles was performed with a sample-barcoded 5' primer and a J-beta primer mix. In-frame beta chains were kept once TCRdb had trimmed the public reads at Q25 with fastp and called clones with MiXCR. Entries that share a CDR3 protein sequence are merged under the most common genes and DNA. This sample lists roughly 800,000 distinct CDR3 sequences; 55% to 70% were detected once. The ten most abundant clones make up 20% to 25% of the sample. The sequenced material came from blood. The receptors were gathered from a man aged 25-45 years in good health.

In its sample, this clonotype was seen a few times. J is TRBJ2-3 and V is TRBV10-3; D is possibly TRBD2 (7 bases). The CDR3 runs to 15 residues. Germline CDR1 ENHRY, CDR2 SYGVKD. Trimming left V 3 bases short and J 2 bases short, with 12 bases between. The DNA of the CDR3 is TGTGCCATCAGTGAAGGGGGAGGGGACACAGATACGCAGTATTTT. As protein: CAISEGGGDTDTQYF.

The rearrangement links TRBV20-1 to TRBJ1-2; D might be TRBD1 (5 bases). Trimming removed 3 bases at V and 8 bases at J, with 13 bases between. There are 12 residues in the CDR3. Germline values: CDR1 DFQATT, CDR2 SNEGSKA (reference sequence). The CDR3 sequence is CSARPWGSGYTF. The CDR3 nucleotides are TGCAGTGCTAGGCCCTGGGGGAGCGGCTACACCTTC.

This clonotype was seen more than once but under ten times. The gene calls are TRBV18 and TRBJ2-5; 9 bases agree with TRBD2. Per germline, CDR1 KGHSH and CDR2 LQKENI. The CDR3 sequence is 14 residues long. The V segment lost 3 bases and the J segment 4 bases; nucleotides outside the gene matches: 3. This chain's CDR3 is CASSPGTSRETQYF. In nucleotides, the CDR3 is TGTGCCAGCTCACCCGGGACTAGCCGAGAGACCCAGTACTTC.